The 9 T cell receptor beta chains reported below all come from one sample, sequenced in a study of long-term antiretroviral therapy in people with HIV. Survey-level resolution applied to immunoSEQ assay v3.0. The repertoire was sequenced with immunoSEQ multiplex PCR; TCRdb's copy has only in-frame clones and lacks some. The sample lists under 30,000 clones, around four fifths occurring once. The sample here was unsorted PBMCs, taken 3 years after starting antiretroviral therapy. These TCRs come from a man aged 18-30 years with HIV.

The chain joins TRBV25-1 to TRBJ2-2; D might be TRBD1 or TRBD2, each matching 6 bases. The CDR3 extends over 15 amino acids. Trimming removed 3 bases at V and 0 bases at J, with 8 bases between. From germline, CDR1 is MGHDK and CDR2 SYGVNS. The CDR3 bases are TGTGCCAGCAGTGAGAGGGGGGCGAACACCGGGGAGCTGTTTTTT. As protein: CASSERGANTGELFF.

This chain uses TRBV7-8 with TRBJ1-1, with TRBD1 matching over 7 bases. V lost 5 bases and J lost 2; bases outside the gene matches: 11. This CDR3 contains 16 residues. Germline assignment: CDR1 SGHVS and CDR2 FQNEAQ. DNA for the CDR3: TGTGCCAGCAGCCCCGGTCGGCAGGGGGTCAACACTGAAGCTTTCTTT. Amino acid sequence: CASSPGRQGVNTEAFF.

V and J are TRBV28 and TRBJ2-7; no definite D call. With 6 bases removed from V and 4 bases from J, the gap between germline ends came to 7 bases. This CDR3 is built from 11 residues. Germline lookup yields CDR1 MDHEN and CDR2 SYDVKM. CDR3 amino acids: CASSIQYEQYF. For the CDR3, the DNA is TGTGCCAGCAGCATCCAGTACGAGCAGTACTTC.

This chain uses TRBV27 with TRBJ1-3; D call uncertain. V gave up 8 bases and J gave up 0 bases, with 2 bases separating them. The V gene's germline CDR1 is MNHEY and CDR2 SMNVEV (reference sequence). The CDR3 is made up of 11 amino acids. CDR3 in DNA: TGTGCCAGCCACTCTGGAAACACCATATATTTT. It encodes CASHSGNTIYF.

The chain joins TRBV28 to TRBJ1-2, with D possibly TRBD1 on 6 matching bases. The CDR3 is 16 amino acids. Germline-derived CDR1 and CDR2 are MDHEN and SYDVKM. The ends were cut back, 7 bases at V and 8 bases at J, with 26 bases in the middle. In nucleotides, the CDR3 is TGTGCCAGCAACCCCCGGGGGGCAGGGCCCCTGACGGGCTACACCTTC. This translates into CASNPRGAGPLTGYTF.

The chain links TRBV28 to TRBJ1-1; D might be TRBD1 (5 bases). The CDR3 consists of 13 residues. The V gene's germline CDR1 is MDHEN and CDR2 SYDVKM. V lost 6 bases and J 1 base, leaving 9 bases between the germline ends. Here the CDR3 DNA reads TGTGCCAGCAGGGCCGGGGGGAACACTGAAGCTTTCTTT. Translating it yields CASRAGGNTEAFF.

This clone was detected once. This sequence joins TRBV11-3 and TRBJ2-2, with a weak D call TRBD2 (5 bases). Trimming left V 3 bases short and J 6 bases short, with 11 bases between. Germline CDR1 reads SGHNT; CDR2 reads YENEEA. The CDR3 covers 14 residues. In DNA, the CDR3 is TGTGCCAGCAGCTTTTCGGGGATCGCCGGGGAGCTGTTTTTT. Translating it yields CASSFSGIAGELFF.

The CDR3 DNA reads as TGTGCCAGCGCTAACATCGCCGCAACTAATGAAAAACTGTTTTTT. It encodes CASANIAATNEKLFF. The V gene is TRBV7-9, the J gene TRBJ1-4, with D unclear. Germline CDR1 and CDR2: SEHNR and FQNEAQ (reference sequence). CDR3 length: 15 amino acids. Trimming pared 8 bases from V and 0 bases from J, leaving 13 bases between.

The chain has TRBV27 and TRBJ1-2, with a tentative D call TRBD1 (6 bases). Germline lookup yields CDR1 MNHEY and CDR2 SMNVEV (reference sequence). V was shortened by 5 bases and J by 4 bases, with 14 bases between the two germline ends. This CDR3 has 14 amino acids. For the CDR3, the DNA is TGTGCCAGCAGTCCGGACAGTTTTGGCTATGGCTACACCTTC. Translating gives CASSPDSFGYGYTF.